A selection of T cell receptor beta chains follows, all from one sample in a study of T cells after yellow fever vaccination. TCRdb reprocessed the 5' RACE reads with MiXCR, giving one entry per CDR3 protein. The data contain a few hundred thousand distinct CDR3 sequences, 6.9% of them singletons. This specimen was CD4+ T cells sorted from PBMCs, taken 15 days after the yellow fever booster vaccination. The receptor set was obtained from a man aged 30-40 years who received the YFV17D yellow fever vaccine. Both conserved end residues are part of each CDR3. A D gene is named only where the DNA matches it firmly. The listing skips clone size in some rows; elsewhere it reads once, few, many or a size class.

v_call	clone_size	j_call	d_call	cdr3_aa	cdr3_nt
TRBV6-5	many	TRBJ2-2	.	CASSWSGVGTGELFF	TGTGCCAGCAGTTGGTCGGGAGTCGGCACCGGGGAGCTGTTTTTT
TRBV11-3	.	TRBJ2-1	TRBD2	CASSSEREALNEQFF	TGTGCCAGCAGCTCGGAGCGGGAGGCCCTCAATGAGCAGTTCTTC
TRBV20-1	.	TRBJ1-5	TRBD1	CSAQTGLFNQPQHF	TGCAGTGCTCAGACAGGGTTATTCAATCAGCCCCAGCATTTT
TRBV19	few	TRBJ2-3	.	CASSMFDSTDTQYF	TGTGCCAGTAGTATGTTCGACAGCACAGATACGCAGTATTTT
TRBV10-3	few	TRBJ1-5	TRBD1	CAISVRDRGSAQHF	TGTGCCATCAGTGTTAGGGACAGGGGATCGGCCCAGCATTTT
TRBV4-3	.	TRBJ2-1	.	CASSQENGNEQLF	TGCGCCAGCAGCCAAGAGAATGGCAATGAGCAGTTGTTC
TRBV24-1	few	TRBJ2-5	TRBD1	CATSAGQGYQETQYF	TGTGCCACCAGTGCGGGACAGGGGTACCAAGAGACCCAGTACTTC
TRBV24-1	few	TRBJ2-1	TRBD2	CATSDGTSHEQFF	TGTGCCACCAGTGATGGGACTAGCCATGAGCAGTTCTTC
TRBV7-2	many	TRBJ2-7	.	CASSWTAYEQYF	TGTGCCAGCAGCTGGACAGCTTACGAGCAGTACTTC
TRBV30	.	TRBJ1-1	.	CAWDMNTEAFF	TGTGCCTGGGACATGAACACTGAAGCTTTCTTT
TRBV5-6	many	TRBJ2-3	.	CASSWRRPGADTQYF	TGTGCCAGCAGCTGGAGGCGGCCGGGGGCAGATACGCAGTATTTT
TRBV5-1	few	TRBJ2-5	.	CASSLRDGETQYF	TGCGCCAGCAGCCTTAGGGATGGGGAGACCCAGTACTTC
TRBV20-1	.	TRBJ2-1	.	CSAEDGAYNEQFF	TGCAGTGCAGAGGACGGTGCCTACAATGAGCAGTTCTTC
TRBV27	.	TRBJ1-5	TRBD1	CASSLSGTGGGNQPQHF	TGTGCCAGCAGTTTATCAGGGACAGGGGGTGGTAATCAGCCCCAGCATTTT
TRBV14	few	TRBJ2-3	.	CASSQRMGDTQYF	TGTGCCAGCAGCCAACGGATGGGAGATACGCAGTATTTT
TRBV15	few	TRBJ2-1	TRBD2	CATNPTSGLYNEQFF	TGTGCCACCAACCCGACTAGCGGGCTATACAATGAGCAGTTCTTC
TRBV10-3	few	TRBJ2-4	.	CAISESSDTLNIQYF	TGTGCCATCAGTGAGTCCTCGGACACCCTAAACATTCAGTACTTC
TRBV7-2	many	TRBJ2-3	.	CASSLAGIGNTDTQYF	TGTGCCAGCAGCTTAGCGGGTATTGGCAACACAGATACGCAGTATTTT
TRBV20-1	many	TRBJ2-7	TRBD1	CSARGPGQGFYEQYF	TGCAGTGCTAGAGGACCGGGACAGGGGTTCTACGAGCAGTACTTC
TRBV7-2	many	TRBJ1-1	.	CASSLRGNMNTEAFF	TGTGCCAGCAGCTTAAGGGGGAACATGAACACTGAAGCTTTCTTT
TRBV5-4	few	TRBJ2-5	.	CASSFRQGTQYF	TGTGCCAGCAGCTTTCGCCAAGGGACCCAGTACTTC
TRBV20-1	few	TRBJ1-1	.	CSASGQSNTEAFF	TGCAGTGCTAGCGGACAGTCGAACACTGAAGCTTTCTTT
TRBV7-9	.	TRBJ1-4	TRBD1	CASSLARGPTNEKLFF	TGTGCCAGCAGCTTAGCGAGGGGGCCAACTAATGAAAAACTGTTTTTT
TRBV3-1	few	TRBJ2-7	TRBD2	CASSQDLTSGSVYEQYF	TGTGCCAGCAGCCAAGATCTAACTAGCGGGAGTGTGTACGAGCAGTACTTC
TRBV7-8	few	TRBJ2-2	.	CASRIDSLGELFF	TGTGCCAGCCGAATTGATTCGCTCGGGGAGCTGTTTTTT
TRBV27	few	TRBJ2-1	TRBD2	CASSFRLAGVSEQFF	TGTGCCAGCAGTTTCCGGCTAGCGGGAGTGAGTGAGCAGTTCTTC
TRBV29-1	few	TRBJ2-7	TRBD2	CSVGGTSGRAYEQYF	TGCAGCGTTGGAGGGACTAGCGGCCGGGCGTACGAGCAGTACTTC
TRBV27	few	TRBJ2-5	.	CASNQFFGAGVKTQYF	TGTGCCAGCAACCAGTTTTTTGGGGCCGGGGTGAAGACCCAGTACTTC
TRBV20-1	many	TRBJ2-7	TRBD2	CSARDSGSSYEQYF	TGCAGTGCTAGAGATAGCGGGAGTTCCTACGAGCAGTACTTC
TRBV9	few	TRBJ2-2	.	CASSPDGELFF	TGTGCCAGCAGCCCTGACGGGGAGCTGTTTTTT
TRBV5-1	few	TRBJ1-4	.	CASSLNEGDEKLFF	TGCGCCAGCAGCTTAAACGAGGGGGATGAAAAACTGTTTTTT
TRBV4-1	few	TRBJ1-5	TRBD1	CASSQEGGTDDQPQHF	TGCGCCAGCAGCCAAGAGGGGGGGACAGACGATCAGCCCCAGCATTTT
TRBV11-2	many	TRBJ2-2	TRBD2	CASSLELAGGFGTGELFF	TGTGCCAGCAGCCTCGAACTAGCGGGAGGTTTTGGCACCGGGGAGCTGTTTTTT
TRBV20-1	many	TRBJ1-5	.	CSARVENQPQHF	TGCAGTGCTAGAGTAGAAAATCAGCCCCAGCATTTT
TRBV18	.	TRBJ2-5	TRBD1	CASSPPSSGQPSQYF	TGTGCCAGCTCACCACCGTCTTCGGGACAGCCGTCCCAGTACTTC
TRBV10-1	.	TRBJ2-7	.	CASSEGFYEQYF	TGCGCCAGCAGTGAAGGGTTCTACGAGCAGTACTTC
TRBV7-2	.	TRBJ2-7	.	CASSLGVSVRVYEQYF	TGTGCCAGCAGCTTAGGGGTGTCGGTCAGGGTCTACGAGCAGTACTTC